The 20 T cell receptor beta chains given below trace back to one sample, sequenced in a study of blood T cell repertoires in COVID-19. Produced via immunoSEQ multiplex PCR; TCRdb's table is partial and in-frame only. The sample has around 260,000 clones, about 93% seen once; the top ten hold 1.1%. The sample comprised PBMCs or T cells enriched from blood (not recorded which). The receptors here all came from a woman in her 30s who had recovered from COVID-19.

The CDR3 sequence is CASSLGSGRNQPQHF. In nucleotides, the CDR3 is TGTGCCAGTAGTTTAGGCAGTGGGAGGAATCAGCCCCAGCATTTT. The chain is built from TRBV19 and TRBJ1-5; no reliable D call. The ends were cut back, 5 bases at V and 4 bases at J, with 15 bases in the middle. The CDR3 runs to 15 residues. CDR1 LNHDA and CDR2 SQIVND come from the germline V gene (reference sequence).

This clone has only one observation. This chain uses TRBV7-9 with TRBJ2-1, with TRBD1 matching over 9 bases. J was trimmed by 0 bases and V by 3 bases; bases with no gene match: 0. The CDR3 length is 15 residues. The germline V gene encodes CDR1 SEHNR and CDR2 FQNEAQ (reference sequence). The CDR3 sequence is CASSLDRGSYNEQFF. In nucleotides, the CDR3 is TGTGCCAGCAGCTTGGACAGGGGCTCCTACAATGAGCAGTTCTTC.

This sequence joins TRBV29-1 and TRBJ2-1; possible D gene TRBD1, 6 bases. Trimming stripped 7 bases from V and 3 bases from J, with 19 bases between. Per the germline V gene, CDR1 is SQVTM and CDR2 is ANQGSEA. This CDR3 spans 15 amino acids. CDR3 sequence reads: CSETLGQKSYNEQFF. CDR3 nucleotide sequence: TGCAGCGAGACATTGGGACAAAAGAGCTACAATGAGCAGTTCTTC.

The chain recombines TRBV5-4 with TRBJ2-6; TRBD1 aligns across 7 bases. This CDR3 is 17 amino acids long. Germline lookup yields CDR1 SGHNT and CDR2 YYREEE (reference sequence). The trim removed 5 bases at V and 0 bases at J, leaving 8 bases unmatched. The CDR3, as DNA: TGTGCCAGCAGGGTAGGGGGCGCAAGCTCTGGGGCCAACGTCCTGACTTTC. Translation gives CASRVGGASSGANVLTF.

The chain combines TRBV7-9 with TRBJ2-1, with no clear D. The CDR3 length is 15 residues. The V and J ends lost 5 bases and 0 bases respectively, with 11 bases between them. Germline values: CDR1 SEHNR, CDR2 FQNEAQ (reference sequence). CDR3 nucleotides: TGTGCCAGCAGCCAACTCCGGAGCTCCTACAATGAGCAGTTCTTC. It encodes CASSQLRSSYNEQFF.

V gene TRBV19 combines with J gene TRBJ1-1; tentative D call: TRBD1 (5 bases). In germline, CDR1 is LNHDA, CDR2 SQIVND (reference sequence). The V end lost 11 bases, the J end lost 0 bases, and 19 bases lay between the germline ends. This CDR3 is 15 amino acids long. The CDR3 protein is CASKRSAGMNTEAFF. DNA of the CDR3: TGTGCCTCAAAAAGGTCGGCAGGGATGAACACTGAAGCTTTCTTT.

The gene calls are TRBV7-8 and TRBJ1-6, with D uncertain. The CDR3 loop spans 12 amino acids. Trimming stripped 1 base from V and 13 bases from J, with 8 bases between. The germline CDR1 and CDR2 sequences are SGHVS and FQNEAQ. This CDR3 reads CASSLGSGPLHF. CDR3 DNA: TGTGCCAGCAGCTTAGGGTCCGGGCCCCTCCACTTT.

The rearrangement links TRBV10-3 to TRBJ1-1; D perhaps matches TRBD1 (5 bases). The V and J ends lost 0 bases and 4 bases respectively, with 12 bases between them. The CDR3 is made up of 15 amino acids. CDR1 and CDR2 (germline): ENHRY, SYGVKD. CDR3 sequence: CAISESEQGFTEAFF. The CDR3 bases are TGTGCCATCAGTGAGTCGGAGCAGGGTTTCACTGAAGCTTTCTTT.

This chain uses TRBV20-1 with TRBJ2-1; no definite D call. V lost 3 bases to trimming and J lost 5 bases, with 8 bases between them. The V gene's germline CDR1 is DFQATT and CDR2 SNEGSKA (reference sequence). The CDR3 sequence is 12 residues long. The CDR3 spells CSASPLNNEQFF. CDR3 DNA sequence: TGCAGTGCTAGTCCCCTAAACAATGAGCAGTTCTTC.

The CDR3: CASRLVGNQPQHF. Written as DNA, the CDR3 is TGTGCCAGCAGACTAGTGGGCAATCAGCCCCAGCATTTT. The chain links TRBV2 to TRBJ1-5; D remains ambiguous. The length of the CDR3 is 13 residues. Per the germline V gene, CDR1 is SNHLY and CDR2 is FYNNEI. Trimming removed 6 bases from V and 2 bases from J, with 8 bases in between. The full variable domain, with the rest looked up from reference TRBV2 and TRBJ1-5, is EPEVTQTPSHQVTQMGQEVILRCVPISNHLYFYWYRQILGQKVEFLVSFYNNEISEKSEIFDDQFSVERPDGSNFTLKIRSTKLEDSAMYFCASRLVGNQPQHFGDGTRLSIL.

The gene calls are TRBV28 and TRBJ1-1; perhaps TRBD1 as D (6 bases). V lost 4 bases, J lost 0 bases, and 12 bases lay in between. The V gene's germline CDR1 is MDHEN and CDR2 SYDVKM. This CDR3 has 15 residues. CDR3 sequence reads: CASSSPGDMNTEAFF. The CDR3 DNA reads TGTGCCAGCAGTTCCCCCGGGGACATGAACACTGAAGCTTTCTTT.

This chain uses TRBV28 with TRBJ1-4; the D gene is possibly TRBD1 (5 bases). CDR3 length equals 11 residues. V lost 11 bases and J lost 8, with 12 bases in between. Per germline, CDR1 MDHEN and CDR2 SYDVKM. The CDR3 region has the DNA TGTGCCTGGGGCGCTCGCGAAAAACTGTTTTTT. Residues: CAWGAREKLFF. The full variable domain, rest sourced from reference TRBV28 and TRBJ1-4, is DVKVTQSSRYLVKRTGEKVFLECVQDMDHENMFWYRQDPGLGLRLIYFSYDVKMKEKGDIPEGYSVSREKKERFSLILESASTNQTSMYLCAWGAREKLFFGSGTQLSVL.

The chain recombines TRBV10-1 with TRBJ2-3; TRBD2 matches 8 bases. J gave up 0 bases and V 3 bases, and 2 bases lay outside the gene matches. In germline, CDR1 is WNHNN, CDR2 SYGVQD (reference sequence). CDR3 length equals 15 residues. CDR3 DNA sequence: TGCGCCAGCAGTGAAGTAGCGGGAAGCACAGATACGCAGTATTTT. This translates into CASSEVAGSTDTQYF.

The chain joins TRBV30 to TRBJ1-3, with 7 positions matching TRBD1. The CDR3 sequence is 16 residues long. V lost 0 bases, J lost 3 bases, and 8 bases stayed unmatched. Germline CDR1 is GTSNPN and CDR2 is SVGIG (reference sequence). CDR3 DNA: TGTGCCTGGAGTGTACTAGGGGGCGCATATGGAAACACCATATATTTT. Residues: CAWSVLGGAYGNTIYF.

The V call is TRBV27, the J call TRBJ2-3; 12 nucleotides line up with TRBD1. Per the germline V gene, CDR1 is MNHEY and CDR2 is SMNVEV (reference sequence). V lost 5 bases, J lost 5 bases, and 5 bases stayed unmatched. This CDR3 is 15 amino acids long. CDR3 amino acids: CASSLGQGALDTQYF. DNA of the CDR3: TGTGCCAGCAGTCTGGGACAGGGGGCTTTAGATACGCAGTATTTT.

The chain employs TRBV9 and TRBJ2-1; possibly TRBD2 for D (5 bases). Germline V gene data show CDR1 as SGDLS and CDR2 as YYNGEE. The CDR3 has 13 residues. V dropped 0 bases and J dropped 10 bases, with 11 bases sitting between them. The CDR3 loop reads CASSVVVGGEQFF. The CDR3 coding sequence is TGTGCCAGCAGCGTAGTAGTCGGAGGAGAGCAGTTCTTC.

CDR3 nucleotide sequence: TGTGCCAGCCATTTGCAGGGGGCGCAAACTGAAGCTTTCTTT. Translated: CASHLQGAQTEAFF. This chain connects TRBV7-2 to TRBJ1-1; 8 nucleotides match TRBD1. CDR1 and CDR2 from the germline V gene are SGHTA and FQGNSA. The CDR3 loop spans 14 amino acids. Germline trimming cut 8 bases from V and 5 bases from J; bases unmatched to any gene: 10.

This rearrangement joins TRBV7-9 to TRBJ2-5; D is unresolved. Germline-derived CDR1 and CDR2 are SEHNR and FQNEAQ (reference sequence). Trimming removed 5 bases at V and 5 bases at J, with 21 bases between. The CDR3 has 16 amino acids. This chain's CDR3 is CASSGDAEISRETQYF. CDR3 in DNA: TGTGCCAGCAGCGGTGATGCAGAGATCTCTAGGGAGACCCAGTACTTC.

V usage is TRBV18 and J usage is TRBJ1-2; 8 bases align to TRBD1. The V segment lost 6 bases and the J segment 3 bases; nucleotides outside the gene matches: 6. The length of the CDR3 is 14 residues. Looked up from germline, CDR1 is KGHSH and CDR2 is LQKENI. CDR3 DNA: TGTGCCAGCTCGCCGGACAGGGCGCACTATGGCTACACCTTC. Translating gives CASSPDRAHYGYTF.

V and J are TRBV29-1 and TRBJ2-2, with 7 bases identical to TRBD1. The germline gives CDR1 SQVTM, CDR2 ANQGSEA. Losses at the gene ends were 4 bases for V and 0 bases for J; bases not matched to a gene: 5. CDR3 length: 15 amino acids. The chain's CDR3 is CSVVGGTANTGELFF. The CDR3 DNA follows: TGCAGCGTTGTGGGTGGGACAGCGAACACCGGGGAGCTGTTTTTT.